These T cell receptor beta chains were read from a single sample in a study of shared clonotypes between healthy human individuals. Some clones are missing from TCRdb's copy, which holds only in-frame ones; the method was immunoSEQ multiplex PCR. Seen here are hundreds of thousands of clones, about two thirds observed once, and the top ten hold 1.5% to 2%. Sequencing was carried out using memory CD4+ T cells sorted from blood. These receptors all come from a woman aged 30 to 39 in good health. The CDR3 runs from the conserved cysteine through the conserved F or W. The D gene is left open where the match is weak. Part of the rows lack a size; the others show once, few, many or a class for expanded clones.

CDR3nt	CDR3aa	abundance	d_gene	v_gene	j_gene
TGTGCCAGCAGCCCCCGAGGGGGGCTGGACGGGGAGCTGTTTTTT	CASSPRGGLDGELFF	-	-	TRBV7-3	TRBJ2-2
TGTGCCAGCAGCCTGATGGCTAGCGGGAGAGACGAGCAGTACTTC	CASSLMASGRDEQYF	-	TRBD2	TRBV7-3	TRBJ2-7
TGCGCCAGCAGCTTCGGCGGGGCGGACAATGAGCAGTTCTTC	CASSFGGADNEQFF	-	-	TRBV5-1	TRBJ2-1
TGTGCCAGTAGACAGAGCAATCAGCCCCAGCATTTT	CASRQSNQPQHF	-	-	TRBV28	TRBJ1-5
TGCGCCAGCAGAGGGACAGGGAACAATGAGCAGTTCTTC	CASRGTGNNEQFF	-	TRBD1	TRBV10-2	TRBJ2-1
TGTGCCAGCAGCAGGGGACAGGGGGTCCATGAGCAGTTCTTC	CASSRGQGVHEQFF	-	TRBD1	TRBV5-6	TRBJ2-1
TGTGCCAGCAGCCCGGGACGTCGGAGCTCTGGAAACACCATATATTTT	CASSPGRRSSGNTIYF	-	-	TRBV5-6	TRBJ1-3
TGTGCCAGTAGTCGGACAGGCTACACCTACGAGCAGTACTTC	CASSRTGYTYEQYF	-	TRBD1	TRBV19	TRBJ2-7
TGTGCCAGCCGCCCCAGGGGATCCTATGGCTACACCTTC	CASRPRGSYGYTF	-	-	TRBV27	TRBJ1-2
TGTGCCAGCAGCCCATCTCGGAGGAACACTGAAGCTTTCTTT	CASSPSRRNTEAFF	-	-	TRBV7-9	TRBJ1-1
TGTGCCAGCAGCGTAGAAGTAAACACCGGGGAGCTGTTTTTT	CASSVEVNTGELFF	once	-	TRBV9	TRBJ2-2
TGTGCCAGCAGCTTGGGTAGCGGGAGGGGCGATACGCAGTATTTT	CASSLGSGRGDTQYF	-	TRBD2	TRBV5-4	TRBJ2-3
TGTGCCACCAGTAGCTCTGGAAACACCATATATTTT	CATSSSGNTIYF	few	-	TRBV6-1	TRBJ1-3
TGTGCCAGTAGGAGGATAGCGGGAACCACCGGGGAGCTGTTTTTT	CASRRIAGTTGELFF	few	TRBD2	TRBV19	TRBJ2-2
TGTGCCAGCAGCTCGTTAGCGGGAGGGTACTACGAGCAGTACTTC	CASSSLAGGYYEQYF	once	TRBD2	TRBV7-9	TRBJ2-7
TGCAGCGTGAGCGCGGCCATTGAGACCCAGTACTTC	CSVSAAIETQYF	-	-	TRBV29-1	TRBJ2-5
TGTGCCAGCAGTGACTCTGGGGGGGCAGATACGCAGTATTTT	CASSDSGGADTQYF	-	TRBD2	TRBV6-4	TRBJ2-3
TGTGCCAGCAGCCCCCGGGAGGTCGGGAGGGGGGCCAACGTCCTGACTTTC	CASSPREVGRGANVLTF	-	TRBD2	TRBV14	TRBJ2-6
TGTGCCAGCTCACCACCTTTGAGCAGGGACACCGGGGAGCTGTTTTTT	CASSPPLSRDTGELFF	-	-	TRBV18	TRBJ2-2
TGTGCCAGCAGCCAACCTAGCGGCCACGCCGGGGAGCTGTTTTTT	CASSQPSGHAGELFF	-	TRBD2	TRBV7-9	TRBJ2-2
TGTGCCAGCAGGGGGGGCAGCCAAAACATTCAGTACTTC	CASRGGSQNIQYF	-	-	TRBV2	TRBJ2-4
TGTGCCAGCAACCCCCTAGCCTCCGTCGGCAATGAGCAGTTCTTC	CASNPLASVGNEQFF	-	-	TRBV2	TRBJ2-1
TGTGCCAGTAGTCCCTTTTATGGGAGGTTGACTGAAGCTTTCTTT	CASSPFYGRLTEAFF	-	-	TRBV19	TRBJ1-1
TGTGCCAGTAGTATCCCCTCAACTAATGAAAAACTGTTTTTT	CASSIPSTNEKLFF	-	-	TRBV19	TRBJ1-4
TGTGCCAGCTCAACTAGCGGGGAAGCAGATACGCAGTATTTT	CASSTSGEADTQYF	-	TRBD2	TRBV18	TRBJ2-3
TGTGCCAGCAGTTACCGGGGAGGGCCGTACGAGCAGTACTTC	CASSYRGGPYEQYF	-	TRBD2	TRBV6-5	TRBJ2-7
TGTGCCACCAGCAGGAGACCCCAAAGCACAGATACGCAGTATTTT	CATSRRPQSTDTQYF	-	-	TRBV15	TRBJ2-3
TGCGCCAGCAGCCCCGGCAAGTCTACTGGGGCCAACGTCCTGACTTTC	CASSPGKSTGANVLTF	-	-	TRBV5-1	TRBJ2-6
TGCGCCAGCAGAAGAACCCAGAACACTGAAGCTTTCTTT	CASRRTQNTEAFF	-	-	TRBV5-1	TRBJ1-1
TGTGCCAGCAGCTTAGAACTCGCGGGAGCCGGGGAGCTGTTTTTT	CASSLELAGAGELFF	few	TRBD2	TRBV11-2	TRBJ2-2
TGTGCCAGCAGCTTAGTATGTGGGGTAGGAAGGGGGCAGGATCAGCCCCAGCATTTT	CASSLVCGVGRGQDQPQHF	-	TRBD1	TRBV7-9	TRBJ1-5
TGTGCCAGCAGCGTCAGCGGGAGCACAGATACGCAGTATTTT	CASSVSGSTDTQYF	-	-	TRBV9	TRBJ2-3
TGTGCCTGGAGGAGGGACAGTTTAAACACCGGGGAGCTGTTTTTT	CAWRRDSLNTGELFF	-	TRBD1	TRBV30	TRBJ2-2
TGTGCCAGCAGTCCCCTAAGGGAAACTGAAGCTTTCTTT	CASSPLRETEAFF	-	-	TRBV6-6	TRBJ1-1
TGTGCCAGCAAGGGGATTGTGACTGAAGCTTTCTTT	CASKGIVTEAFF	-	-	TRBV27	TRBJ1-1
TGCGCCAGCAGCCAAGACAGGGGCGATTCCTACGAGCAGTACTTC	CASSQDRGDSYEQYF	-	-	TRBV4-1	TRBJ2-7
TGTGCCAGCAGCTTAGTCAGATACTATGGCTACACCTTC	CASSLVRYYGYTF	-	-	TRBV7-9	TRBJ1-2
TGTGCCTGGACCGGGCCAAAGGGAGCCAAAAACATTCAGTACTTC	CAWTGPKGAKNIQYF	few	-	TRBV19	TRBJ2-4
TGTGCCAGCAGTTTACGGCAGGGAGAAGCTTTCTTT	CASSLRQGEAFF	-	-	TRBV28	TRBJ1-1
TGTGCCAGCAGTTACGGGGCAGGGGTCGGTCAGCCCCAGCATTTT	CASSYGAGVGQPQHF	-	-	TRBV6-6	TRBJ1-5
TGTGCCAGCAGTCGTCATGGGGCAGGGAGCAACAATGAGCAGTTCTTC	CASSRHGAGSNNEQFF	-	-	TRBV7-3	TRBJ2-1
TGCGCCAGCAGCTTGGCTGGGGGCGTAGGGCGTTACAATGAGCAGTTCTTC	CASSLAGGVGRYNEQFF	-	-	TRBV5-1	TRBJ2-1
TGTGCCATCAGCGCCGGGACAGGGGCTAACGAGCAGTACTTC	CAISAGTGANEQYF	-	TRBD1	TRBV10-3	TRBJ2-7
TGTGCCAGCACCACAAATTTGAGGGGCGGGAGGGTGGACACTGAAGCTTTCTTT	CASTTNLRGGRVDTEAFF	-	-	TRBV28	TRBJ1-1
TGCGCCAGCAGCCGACGCAATGACGGGGGGGGCTACACCTTC	CASSRRNDGGGYTF	-	-	TRBV4-1	TRBJ1-2
TGTGCCAGCTCACCACCGCAGGGACACACCTACGAGCAGTACTTC	CASSPPQGHTYEQYF	-	-	TRBV18	TRBJ2-7
TGTGCCAGCAGTGAGCCACGGGGGGGGGCGAGCAATCAGCCCCAGCATTTT	CASSEPRGGASNQPQHF	-	-	TRBV6-1	TRBJ1-5
TGCGCCAGCAACCCGGGACACGAAATGAACACTGAAGCTTTCTTT	CASNPGHEMNTEAFF	few	-	TRBV5-1	TRBJ1-1
TGTGCCAGCTCAGCCCTAGCTGGGACTAGCACAGATACGCAGTATTTT	CASSALAGTSTDTQYF	-	-	TRBV18	TRBJ2-3
TGTGCCAGCAGCCCCGGGACAGGTGCCGACTATGGCTACACCTTC	CASSPGTGADYGYTF	few	TRBD1	TRBV7-2	TRBJ1-2